Shown below are 12 T cell receptor beta chains from a single sample sequenced in a study of cytomegalovirus exposure and HLA in healthy donors. PCR involved 60 Vbeta and 13 Jbeta primers. Only in-frame clones appear in the TCRdb table, and some are missing; sequencing was by immunoSEQ multiplex PCR. The sample has 200,000 to 250,000 clones; approximately 81% are singletons. The sequenced material came from PBMCs. The receptors stem from a man younger than 40 in good health and CMV-seronegative.

V gene TRBV10-1 combines with J gene TRBJ1-4; D not certain. In germline, CDR1 is WNHNN, CDR2 SYGVQD (reference sequence). The CDR3 loop spans 17 amino acids. V was pared by 2 bases and J by 4 bases, with 17 bases between. CDR3 region: CASSERRERRNNEKLFF. For the CDR3, the DNA is TGCGCCAGCAGTGAGCGGAGGGAAAGGAGGAATAATGAAAAACTGTTTTTT.

The chain uses TRBV6-4 and TRBJ2-3, with D perhaps matching TRBD1 (6 bases). The CDR3 is made up of 14 amino acids. The V gene lost 7 bases and the J gene lost 10 bases, with 21 bases spanning the gap. The V gene's germline CDR1 is MRHNA and CDR2 SNTAGT. CDR3 region: CASTQGWRGPSQYF. CDR3 in DNA: TGTGCCAGCACTCAGGGGTGGCGCGGCCCTTCGCAGTATTTT.

CDR3 amino acids: CASRATGTETQYF. CDR3 DNA: TGTGCCAGCAGGGCGACAGGGACGGAGACCCAGTACTTC. This chain connects TRBV9 to TRBJ2-5; 7 bases map to TRBD1. This CDR3 has 13 amino acids. Trimming removed 5 bases from V and 5 bases from J; junction bases left unmatched: 6. The germline V gene has CDR1 SGDLS and CDR2 YYNGEE.

The chain has TRBV14 and TRBJ1-2, with D hard to call. V lost 1 base and J lost 5, with 14 bases in between. Germline CDR1 SGHDN, CDR2 FVKESK. The CDR3 spans 15 residues. The CDR3 loop is CASSQGRAGTYGYTF. In DNA form, the CDR3 reads TGTGCCAGCAGCCAAGGGCGGGCAGGTACTTATGGCTACACCTTC.

This chain uses TRBV5-5 with TRBJ1-2; D not resolved. V lost 4 bases to trimming and J lost 4 bases, with 17 bases between them. Germline CDR1 SGHKS, CDR2 YYEKEE (reference sequence). This CDR3 has 15 amino acids. For the CDR3, the DNA is TGTGCCAGCAGCCCTAGCCTCGGGCCGCTCTATGGCTACACCTTC. Translation gives CASSPSLGPLYGYTF.

The chain recombines TRBV19 with TRBJ1-5, with D perhaps TRBD1 (5 bases). Trimming removed 8 bases at V and 3 bases at J, with 14 bases between. There are 14 residues in the CDR3. Per germline, CDR1 LNHDA and CDR2 SQIVND (reference sequence). DNA of the CDR3: TGTGCCAGTGTTCCAGGGCAGTACAATCAGCCCCAGCATTTT. It specifies CASVPGQYNQPQHF.

This clone was seen only a few times. This chain links TRBV5-1 with TRBJ2-1; TRBD2 agrees at 10 bases. Germline CDR1 and CDR2: SGHRS and YFSETQ. With V trimmed by 4 bases and J by 6 bases, 7 bases remained unmatched. The CDR3 contains 15 residues. The CDR3 here is CASSPPLAGFNEQFF. Here the CDR3 DNA reads TGCGCCAGCAGCCCCCCACTAGCGGGGTTCAATGAGCAGTTCTTC.

This clone was seen more than once but under ten times. V is TRBV6-5 and J is TRBJ2-2; 9 nucleotides agree with TRBD1. V was pared by 6 bases and J by 6 bases, with 8 bases of the junction left unmatched. From germline, CDR1 is MNHEY and CDR2 SVGAGI. This CDR3 is built from 15 residues. The CDR3 here is CASRRTGAAAGELFF. CDR3 sequence (DNA): TGTGCCAGCAGGAGGACAGGGGCAGCGGCCGGGGAGCTGTTTTTT.

V is TRBV15 and J is TRBJ1-4; D is possibly TRBD1 (6 bases). V lost 1 base and J lost 0, with 9 bases in between. The CDR3 consists of 16 residues. Germline CDR1 LNHNV, CDR2 YYDKDF (reference sequence). The DNA for the CDR3 is TGTGCCACCAGCAGAGGACAGGTTACAACTAATGAAAAACTGTTTTTT. It encodes CATSRGQVTTNEKLFF.

CDR3 in DNA: TGTGCCAGCAGTTTATTAAACTATGGCTACACCTTC. Translated: CASSLLNYGYTF. V usage is TRBV28 and J usage is TRBJ1-2, with no clear D. Germline CDR1 and CDR2: MDHEN and SYDVKM. This CDR3 region has 12 residues. V shed 1 base and J shed 2 bases, with 2 bases lying between them.

The chain uses TRBV5-6 and TRBJ1-6; no definite D call. Germline V gives CDR1 SGHDT, CDR2 YYEEEE. Trimming removed 4 bases from V and 0 bases from J, with 8 bases in between. This CDR3 region has 15 residues. The CDR3: CASSGEGSYNSPLHF. The CDR3 DNA reads as TGTGCCAGCAGCGGGGAGGGCTCCTATAATTCACCCCTCCACTTT. Full variable domain (outside the CDR3, taken from reference TRBV5-6 and TRBJ1-6): DAGVTQSPTHLIKTRGQQVTLRCSPKSGHDTVSWYQQALGQGPQFIFQYYEEEERQRGNFPDRFSGHQFPNYSSELNVNALLLGDSALYLCASSGEGSYNSPLHFGNGTRLTVT.

The chain recombines TRBV7-8 with TRBJ2-5; maybe TRBD2 (5 bases). The germline V gene encodes CDR1 SGHVS and CDR2 FQNEAQ. V lost 1 base and J 4 bases, leaving 16 bases between the germline ends. The CDR3 runs 16 residues. CDR3 nucleotides: TGTGCCAGCAGCTTAGAGGTCGGCCGGGCGGGAGAGACCCAGTACTTC. Its protein product is CASSLEVGRAGETQYF.